This T cell receptor (beta chain) was sequenced during a study of long-term antiretroviral therapy in people with HIV. Sequencing used immunoSEQ v3.0 at survey level. Sequencing used immunoSEQ multiplex PCR; TCRdb keeps in-frame clones, though not all of them. The sample carries fewer than 45,000 clones, roughly 85% recorded once. The CDR3 spans 18 residues. Germline lookup yields CDR1 SGHRS and CDR2 YFSETQ. Trimming cost V 0 bases and J 3 bases, with 21 bases left between them. V usage is TRBV5-1 and J usage is TRBJ1-1; D might be TRBD1 (6 bases). The TCR sequence derives from a woman aged 25 to 39 with HIV. The source was unsorted PBMCs, collected roughly 2.9 years before starting antiretroviral therapy. The CDR3 spells CASSLAGQGKAWDTEAFF. The CDR3 nucleotides read TGCGCCAGCAGCTTGGCCGGGCAGGGGAAGGCTTGGGACACTGAAGCTTTCTTT.